This note documents a single TCR beta chain sequence. Antigen: not known. Mouse gene names apply. The read ends 4 residues early relative to the CDR3; the germline J gene fills the gap. Within the sample, other DNA sequences also encode this same CDR3. CD4, CD8alpha, NKG2D, NKG2ACE and other markers guided sorting of pooled cutaneous lymph node cells. This entry belongs to a study of CD8+ T cells in alopecia areata. CDR1 is NSQYPW and CDR2 is LRSPGD in the germline V gene (reference sequence). The CDR3 is 14 residues long. Extracted RNA was reverse transcribed, and the resulting cDNA served as sequencing template. TCRdb keeps only in-frame clones here, not all; method: immunoSEQ multiplex PCR. The specimen has about 270,000 clones, none found just once. Findings of the study overall: Unlike in mice, where it was clearer, TCR sharing across patients was less clear, possibly HLA-related. The study found higher clonality in lesional than normal scalp, especially in alopecia totalis/universalis.

The receptor comes from a C3H/HeJ mouse with alopecia areata. For this mouse line, the MHC haplotype is H2-k. Material: CD4+ T cells sorted from a lymph node. The chain is built from TRBV1 and TRBJ2-1, with 9 nucleotides matching TRBD1. The CDR3 loop is CTCSEQGAGAEQFF. CDR3 DNA, as far as it was read: TGCACCTGCAGTGAACAGGGGGCGGGAGCT.